What follows are 6 T cell receptor beta chains derived from one specimen sequenced in a study of T cell clonality in common variable immunodeficiency. Clones were sequenced by immunoSEQ multiplex PCR, and TCRdb holds only the in-frame ones, with some missing. This repertoire holds tens of thousands of clones, and none appear only once. Material: peripheral blood mononuclear cells. The receptors originated from a person between 18 and 75 years old in good health.

This clone was seen repeatedly, ten times or more. The read terminates 3 residues ahead of where the CDR3 ends, so the germline J gene completes it. The rearrangement joins TRBV7-9 to TRBJ2-3; tentatively, D is TRBD1 (5 bases). The CDR3 contains 14 residues. Germline loops: CDR1 SEHNR, CDR2 FQNEAQ (reference sequence). The V gene lost 1 base and the J gene lost 4 bases, with 9 bases spanning the gap. CDR3 protein: CASSLERGADTQYF. The sequenced part of the CDR3 DNA is TGTGCCAGCAGCTTAGAAAGGGGTGCAGATACG.

As for this clone: Read data end 3 residues before the CDR3 end; the end is taken from the germline J gene. The chain combines TRBV11-2 with TRBJ2-7; 7 nucleotides match TRBD2. The CDR3 loop spans 13 amino acids. V shed 2 bases and J 5 bases; nucleotides not matched to a gene: 3. Germline CDR1 is SGHAT and CDR2 is FQNNGV. This CDR3 reads CASSLSLANEQYF. Incomplete CDR3 DNA: TGTGCCAGCAGCTTATCACTAGCGAACGAG.

In its sample, this clone was seen many times. Sequencing ends 3 residues short of the CDR3 end; the germline J gene provides the rest. The chain links TRBV11-2 to TRBJ2-4; TRBD1 is a possible D gene (6 bases). Trimming shortened V by 4 bases and J by 8 bases, and 15 bases separated the two germline ends. The germline gives CDR1 SGHAT, CDR2 FQNNGV. The CDR3 consists of 14 residues. The sequenced CDR3 bases are TGTGCCAGCAGCTCCCTTGGGGGCAGGGACATT. Protein sequence: CASSSLGGRDI. The whole CDR3 sequence reads CASSSLGGRDIQYF. The complete variable domain, with remaining parts taken from reference TRBV11-2 and TRBJ2-4, reads EAGVAQSPRYKIIEKRQSVAFWCNPISGHATLYWYQQILGQGPKLLIQFQNNGVVDDSQLPKDRFSAERLKGVDSTLKIQPAKLEDSAVYLCASSSLGGRDIQYFGAGTRLSVL.

This clone appeared many times. The read is 3 residues too short to cover the CDR3 end, so that end is filled in from the germline J gene. V gene TRBV18 combines with J gene TRBJ1-1, with TRBD1 matching 7 bases. This CDR3 has 15 residues. Germline CDR1 is KGHSH and CDR2 is LQKENI. The V segment lost 5 bases and the J segment 5 bases; nucleotides outside the gene matches: 11. The sequenced part of the CDR3 DNA is TGTGCCAGCTCAGCATTACAGGGGATGGTTACTGAA. Translation gives CASSALQGMVTE. The whole CDR3 is CASSALQGMVTEAFF.

This clone was found many times. Read coverage stops 3 residues before the CDR3 terminus; the germline J gene supplies the remainder. The chain links TRBV29-1 to TRBJ2-5, with a tentative D call TRBD1 (5 bases). Germline assignment: CDR1 SQVTM and CDR2 ANQGSEA. The CDR3 totals 15 residues. V was pared by 3 bases and J by 0 bases, with 14 bases between. The CDR3 DNA, read in part, is TGCAGCGTTGAGGGGCAGCCAACTTACCAAGAGACC. Its protein is CSVEGQPTYQET. In full, the CDR3 reads CSVEGQPTYQETQYF.

At least ten counts were recorded for this clone. The sequenced fragment ends 3 residues before the CDR3 boundary, so the rest is inferred from the germline J gene. The chain uses TRBV28 and TRBJ2-7, with D perhaps matching TRBD1 (6 bases). The V end was cut by 8 bases, the J end by 3 bases, with 17 bases between. CDR1 and CDR2 from the germline V gene are MDHEN and SYDVKM. The CDR3 contains 14 residues. CDR3 DNA (partial): TGTGCCAGCCTCCCTCGACAGGCTATCTACGAG. This encodes CASLPRQAIYE. The entire CDR3 protein is CASLPRQAIYEQYF.